A single sample gave rise to the 19 T cell receptor beta chains below, sequenced in a study of blood T cells in healthy people across ages. Through a sample-barcoded 5' primer and a J-beta primer mix, a second PCR was run for roughly 6 to 12 cycles. TCRdb redid the calling of the 5' RACE reads with MiXCR, one entry per CDR3 protein. The table lists about 1.4 million distinct CDR3 sequences, approximately 59% of them singletons. What was sequenced was blood. The receptor source for this set is a man aged 18 to 29 in good health.

The genes are TRBV6-6 and TRBJ2-5; no definite D call. In germline, CDR1 is MNHNY, CDR2 SVGAGI (reference sequence). CDR3 length equals 13 residues. Trimming stripped 4 bases from V and 5 bases from J, with 11 bases between. The CDR3 reads CASSSLAVETQYF. CDR3 bases: TGTGCCAGCAGTTCATTAGCAGTTGAGACCCAGTACTTC.

The J gene is TRBJ2-7, the V gene TRBV4-1; 8 bases are shared with TRBD1. Trimming removed 0 bases from V and 1 base from J; junction bases left unmatched: 11. There are 18 residues in the CDR3. Germline V CDR1 and CDR2: MGHRA, YSYEKL. CDR3 DNA: TGCGCCAGCAGCCAAGATCTGGCAGGGGGCAGTCCTTCCTACGAGCAGTACTTC. This translates into CASSQDLAGGSPSYEQYF.

The chain employs TRBV27 and TRBJ2-7, with 11 bases that match TRBD2. With the DNA end fitting TRBJ2-1 better, the J assignment may be wrong. Germline assignment: CDR1 MNHEY and CDR2 SMNVEV (reference sequence). The CDR3 is 17 amino acids. CDR3 sequence reads: CASSLNLAGGGSDEQFF. CDR3 nucleotide sequence: TGTGCCAGCAGTTTAAACTTAGCGGGGGGGGGGAGCGATGAGCAGTTCTTC.

In its sample, this clonotype was seen a few times. The chain joins TRBV29-1 to TRBJ1-1; D unclear. The germline CDR1 and CDR2 sequences are SQVTM and ANQGSEA. With 3 bases removed from V and 3 bases from J, the gap between germline ends came to 11 bases. There are 13 residues in the CDR3. The chain's CDR3 is CSVEIRIDTEAFF. In DNA, the CDR3 is TGCAGCGTTGAGATAAGGATCGACACTGAAGCTTTCTTT.

The genes are TRBV3-1 and TRBJ2-5, with a weak D call TRBD2 (6 bases). The CDR3 runs to 15 residues. From germline, CDR1 is LGHDT and CDR2 YNNKEL (reference sequence). The V and J ends lost 3 bases and 4 bases respectively, with 15 bases between them. The CDR3 DNA reads as TGTGCCAGCAGCCACCCGATGGACTATTCAGAGACCCAGTACTTC. This translates into CASSHPMDYSETQYF.

The rearrangement joins TRBV6-5 to TRBJ1-1; D gene ambiguous. The germline V gene has CDR1 MNHEY and CDR2 SVGAGI. The CDR3 runs 13 residues. The germline V and J ends were trimmed by 0 bases and 8 bases, with 10 bases remaining between them. CDR3 nucleotides: TGTGCCAGCAGTTACTCGTCCAGCCCCGAAGCTTTCTTT. This encodes CASSYSSSPEAFF.

This clonotype was seen only once. The chain is built from TRBV6-1 and TRBJ2-3; 7 positions match TRBD2. After removal of 4 bases from V and 5 bases from J, the junction contained 12 bases not matched to a gene. The CDR3 has 16 residues. Germline V CDR1 and CDR2: MNHNS, SASEGT. CDR3 DNA sequence: TGTGCCAGCAGTGCTCGGGACTACTCGGACCAAGATACGCAGTATTTT. Protein product: CASSARDYSDQDTQYF.

Only a few counts were recorded for this clonotype. Given a much more abundant clone one base away, this may be a read error. This chain uses TRBV2 with TRBJ2-3; D is ambiguous. This CDR3 contains 11 residues. The germline V and J ends were trimmed by 7 bases and 2 bases, with 4 bases remaining between them. Per germline, CDR1 SNHLY and CDR2 FYNNEI. CDR3 coding DNA: TGTGCCAGCATTTACACAGATACGCAGTATTTT. Protein product: CASIYTDTQYF.

This chain joins TRBV3-1 and TRBJ2-3; the D is unclear. This CDR3 comprises 17 residues. The V end lost 0 bases, the J end lost 0 bases, and 13 bases lay between the germline ends. Germline V lookup: CDR1 LGHDT, CDR2 YNNKEL (reference sequence). CDR3 in amino acids: CASSQDEGYPSTDTQYF. CDR3 coding DNA: TGTGCCAGCAGCCAAGATGAAGGATATCCTAGCACAGATACGCAGTATTTT.

CDR3 sequence reads: CASSQGGSGTDTQYF. CDR3 coding DNA: TGTGCCAGCAGCCAAGGTGGAAGCGGAACAGATACGCAGTATTTT. This chain uses TRBV3-1 with TRBJ2-3, with a tentative D call TRBD2 (5 bases). Deletions cut 1 base from V and 3 bases from J, with 11 bases between. The CDR3 totals 15 residues. In germline, CDR1 is LGHDT, CDR2 YNNKEL (reference sequence).

This clonotype was counted a few times. The CDR3 protein is CSAPGQGRPPYEQYF. The DNA for the CDR3 is TGCAGTGCCCCGGGACAGGGTAGGCCTCCCTACGAGCAGTACTTC. The chain couples TRBV20-1 to TRBJ2-7; 9 bases are shared with TRBD1. This CDR3 region has 15 residues. Trimming removed 6 bases from V and 2 bases from J; junction bases left unmatched: 11. Germline CDR1 is DFQATT and CDR2 is SNEGSKA (reference sequence).

This clonotype appeared a few times. The rearrangement uses TRBV28 and TRBJ2-4; 7 positions match TRBD1. Germline V CDR1 and CDR2: MDHEN, SYDVKM. The junction had 4 bases not matched to a gene; V was cut back by 5 bases and J by 6 bases. The CDR3 has 13 residues. The CDR3 sequence is CASSTDRSNIQYF. The CDR3 DNA follows: TGTGCCAGCAGTACGGACAGGTCAAACATTCAGTACTTC.

Only a few counts were recorded for this clonotype. CDR3 coding DNA: TGTGCCAGCAGCTTAGGGGGGGCGGGATACTATGGCTACACCTTC. This gives the protein CASSLGGAGYYGYTF. The chain is built from TRBV7-2 and TRBJ1-2; D is possibly TRBD1 (6 bases). Germline V gene sequence: CDR1 SGHTA, CDR2 FQGNSA. Trimming cost V 1 base and J 3 bases, with 12 bases left between them. The CDR3 loop spans 15 amino acids.

The rearrangement links TRBV12-3 or TRBV12-4 to TRBJ2-7, with 9 bases matching TRBD2. CDR3 length equals 16 residues. With 1 base clipped from V and 3 bases from J, the junction kept 7 bases outside the gene matches. In nucleotides, the CDR3 is TGTGCCAGCAGTTTAGTGGTAGCGGGAGCGAACTACGAGCAGTACTTC. This codes for CASSLVVAGANYEQYF.

This clonotype was observed a handful of times. The chain couples TRBV7-2 to TRBJ2-5; 10 nucleotides align to TRBD1. Trimming cost V 4 bases and J 6 bases; bases outside gene matches: 5. The CDR3 is 14 amino acids. Per germline, CDR1 SGHTA and CDR2 FQGNSA. This CDR3 reads CASSSGTGEKTQYF. In DNA form, the CDR3 reads TGTGCCAGCAGCTCCGGGACAGGGGAAAAGACCCAGTACTTC.

In this sample, this clonotype turned up once. The rearrangement joins TRBV20-1 to TRBJ2-1, with 7 nucleotides matching TRBD2. Trimming removed 1 base from V and 9 bases from J; junction bases left unmatched: 6. CDR3 length: 13 amino acids. CDR1 is DFQATT, CDR2 SNEGSKA, per germline (reference sequence). The CDR3 DNA sequence: TGCAGTGCTAGAGGGATAGCGGGTGGTGAGCAGTTCTTC. Its protein product is CSARGIAGGEQFF.

V and J are TRBV7-2 and TRBJ2-7; no clear D gene. The ends were cut back, 2 bases at V and 0 bases at J, with 14 bases in the middle. This CDR3 has 16 residues. Per the germline V gene, CDR1 is SGHTA and CDR2 is FQGNSA. The CDR3 sequence: CASSLTTGLLSYEQYF. The CDR3, as DNA: TGTGCCAGCAGCTTAACAACCGGGCTTCTCTCCTACGAGCAGTACTTC.

The chain couples TRBV4-1 to TRBJ1-2; D is unclear. The CDR3 runs to 13 residues. With 4 bases removed from V and 8 bases from J, the gap between germline ends came to 14 bases. From germline, CDR1 is MGHRA and CDR2 YSYEKL. In nucleotides, the CDR3 is TGCGCCAGCAGCCTCTGGGGAGCGGAAGGCTACACCTTC. Translating it yields CASSLWGAEGYTF.

This clonotype turned up a few times. The CDR3 sequence: CATSRDRGHEQYF. The CDR3 DNA follows: TGTGCCACCAGCAGGGACAGGGGGCACGAGCAGTACTTC. The chain has TRBV15 and TRBJ2-7; 11 nucleotides agree with TRBD1. The CDR3 is 13 amino acids. V gave up 3 bases and J gave up 5 bases; unmatched junction bases: 0. CDR1 LNHNV and CDR2 YYDKDF come from the germline V gene (reference sequence).